The 15 T cell receptor beta chains given below trace back to one sample, sequenced in a study of cytomegalovirus exposure and HLA in healthy donors. Clones were sequenced by immunoSEQ multiplex PCR, and TCRdb holds only the in-frame ones, with some missing. This sample has about 280,000 clones; approximately 87% occur once, and the top ten carry approximately 0.94%. The sample taken for sequencing was PBMCs. These receptor sequences come from a woman aged 18-29 years in good health and CMV-seronegative.

This clone appeared once. The V call is TRBV27, the J call TRBJ2-4; 7 bases match TRBD1. Looked up from germline, CDR1 is MNHEY and CDR2 is SMNVEV (reference sequence). V dropped 5 bases and J dropped 2; count of bases not matched to a gene: 21. The CDR3 totals 20 residues. CDR3 protein: CASSLTGTDYNPMTKNIQYF. The CDR3 DNA is TGTGCCAGCAGTCTTACCGGGACAGACTATAACCCTATGACCAAAAACATTCAGTACTTC.

The genes are TRBV19 and TRBJ2-3; D uncertain. CDR3 length: 12 residues. The germline V gene has CDR1 LNHDA and CDR2 SQIVND (reference sequence). Trimming pared 5 bases from V and 2 bases from J, leaving 5 bases between. CDR3 residues: CASSPYTDTQYF. DNA for the CDR3: TGTGCCAGTAGTCCTTACACAGATACGCAGTATTTT.

V usage is TRBV5-1 and J usage is TRBJ2-1; D remains unclear. V was trimmed by 5 bases and J by 0 bases, leaving 6 bases between them. The germline V gene has CDR1 SGHRS and CDR2 YFSETQ. This CDR3 region has 13 residues. The CDR3 nucleotides are TGCGCCAGCAGACGAGCCTCCTACAATGAGCAGTTCTTC. Translating it yields CASRRASYNEQFF.

This sequence joins TRBV4-1 and TRBJ2-2; 9 bases agree with TRBD2. Looked up from germline, CDR1 is MGHRA and CDR2 is YSYEKL. There are 14 residues in the CDR3. V lost 9 bases to trimming and J lost 7 bases; unmatched junction nucleotides: 9. CDR3 residues: CASLAGVSGGELFF. The CDR3 DNA reads TGCGCCAGTTTAGCGGGAGTCTCAGGCGGGGAGCTGTTTTTT.

The chain recombines TRBV28 with TRBJ2-7, with 7 bases matching TRBD2. The germline CDR1 and CDR2 sequences are MDHEN and SYDVKM. This CDR3 region has 14 residues. After removal of 2 bases from V and 5 bases from J, the junction contained 6 bases not matched to a gene. The CDR3 DNA is TGTGCCAGCAGTTTAGGACTGGCGGGAGACGAGCAGTACTTC. Translating it yields CASSLGLAGDEQYF.

This clone showed up just once. The chain joins TRBV27 to TRBJ1-2; 7 nucleotides match TRBD1. Germline assignment: CDR1 MNHEY and CDR2 SMNVEV (reference sequence). CDR3 size: 13 residues. With V trimmed by 2 bases and J by 4 bases, 1 base remained unmatched. In DNA, the CDR3 is TGTGCCAGCAGTTTAAGGACAGGCTATGGCTACACCTTC. This sequence encodes CASSLRTGYGYTF.

This clone was counted a few times. At the DNA level, this CDR3 is encoded by other sequences in the same sample as well. The chain has TRBV19 and TRBJ1-1; D ambiguous. In germline, CDR1 is LNHDA, CDR2 SQIVND (reference sequence). The germline V and J ends were trimmed by 3 bases and 0 bases, with 5 bases remaining between them. This CDR3 is 13 amino acids long. CDR3 protein: CASSISLNTEAFF. CDR3 sequence (DNA): TGTGCCAGTAGTATCTCCCTGAACACTGAAGCTTTCTTT. Together with reference TRBV19 and TRBJ1-1, the CDR3 gives the full variable domain: DGGITQSPKYLFRKEGQNVTLSCEQNLNHDAMYWYRQDPGQGLRLIYYSQIVNDFQKGDIAEGYSVSREKKESFPLTVTSAQKNPTAFYLCASSISLNTEAFFGQGTRLTVV.

For this clone: This specimen includes other DNA sequences encoding the same CDR3. The J gene is TRBJ1-1, the V gene TRBV18; the match to TRBD1 covers 7 bases. CDR3 length: 14 amino acids. CDR1 is KGHSH and CDR2 is LQKENI in the germline V gene. The V and J ends lost 3 bases and 1 base, in that order; junction bases with no gene match: 2. In DNA form, the CDR3 reads TGTGCCAGCTCACCCGGGACAGCGAACACTGAAGCTTTCTTT. It specifies CASSPGTANTEAFF.

The chain carries TRBV19 and TRBJ1-2, with 7 nucleotides matching TRBD1. The length of the CDR3 is 14 residues. V lost 1 base to trimming and J lost 4 bases; unmatched junction nucleotides: 3. Germline V gives CDR1 LNHDA, CDR2 SQIVND (reference sequence). The CDR3 reads CASSIGTGPYGYTF. The CDR3 DNA is TGTGCCAGTAGTATAGGGACAGGCCCCTATGGCTACACCTTC.

The genes are TRBV28 and TRBJ1-2; D ambiguous. V was cut by 7 bases and J by 2 bases, with 14 bases left in between. The CDR3 length is 14 residues. Per the germline V gene, CDR1 is MDHEN and CDR2 is SYDVKM. CDR3 sequence: CASTIGRLNYGYTF. CDR3 sequence (DNA): TGTGCCAGCACCATTGGTAGACTCAACTATGGCTACACCTTC.

The J gene is TRBJ2-7, the V gene TRBV2; 10 positions agree with TRBD2. CDR1 is SNHLY, CDR2 FYNNEI, per germline. V shed 6 bases, J shed 4 bases, and the junction held 12 bases outside the gene matches. The CDR3 consists of 16 residues. The CDR3 DNA reads as TGTGCCAGCAGGGGAACACTACAGCGGGAGGGATACGAGCAGTACTTC. Its protein is CASRGTLQREGYEQYF.

CDR3 amino acids: CASSLGGRPAYEQYF. In nucleotides, the CDR3 is TGTGCCAGCAGCTTAGGAGGTCGACCCGCCTACGAGCAGTACTTC. The gene calls are TRBV7-8 and TRBJ2-7; no clear D. The V end lost 1 base, the J end lost 2 bases, and 12 bases lay between the germline ends. This CDR3 spans 15 amino acids. The V gene's germline CDR1 is SGHVS and CDR2 FQNEAQ.

There are a few counts of this clone. V and J are TRBV6-5 and TRBJ2-1; D gene unclear. Germline loops: CDR1 MNHEY, CDR2 SVGAGI. This CDR3 has 11 amino acids. Trimming removed 5 bases at V and 9 bases at J, with 8 bases between. CDR3 loop: CASSHTGEQFF. CDR3 DNA: TGTGCCAGCAGTCATACGGGTGAGCAGTTCTTC.

The V gene is TRBV2, the J gene TRBJ2-5; TRBD2 aligns across 8 bases. V shed 8 bases, J shed 5 bases, and the junction held 16 bases outside the gene matches. The CDR3 covers 16 residues. CDR1 is SNHLY, CDR2 FYNNEI, per germline. CDR3 nucleotide sequence: TGTGCCAGCTTAGTTGAAGCGGGAGTGAGTGTGGAGACCCAGTACTTC. It yields the protein CASLVEAGVSVETQYF.

Note on this clone: The same CDR3 also results from other DNA sequences found in this sample. The V and J genes are TRBV7-6 and TRBJ2-5; TRBD1 agrees at 8 bases. The CDR3 consists of 14 residues. In germline, CDR1 is SGHVS, CDR2 FNYEAQ. The V segment lost 5 bases and the J segment 4 bases; nucleotides outside the gene matches: 6. The CDR3 nucleotides are TGTGCCAGCAGCCGCGACAGGGGACCAGAGACCCAGTACTTC. Translating gives CASSRDRGPETQYF.